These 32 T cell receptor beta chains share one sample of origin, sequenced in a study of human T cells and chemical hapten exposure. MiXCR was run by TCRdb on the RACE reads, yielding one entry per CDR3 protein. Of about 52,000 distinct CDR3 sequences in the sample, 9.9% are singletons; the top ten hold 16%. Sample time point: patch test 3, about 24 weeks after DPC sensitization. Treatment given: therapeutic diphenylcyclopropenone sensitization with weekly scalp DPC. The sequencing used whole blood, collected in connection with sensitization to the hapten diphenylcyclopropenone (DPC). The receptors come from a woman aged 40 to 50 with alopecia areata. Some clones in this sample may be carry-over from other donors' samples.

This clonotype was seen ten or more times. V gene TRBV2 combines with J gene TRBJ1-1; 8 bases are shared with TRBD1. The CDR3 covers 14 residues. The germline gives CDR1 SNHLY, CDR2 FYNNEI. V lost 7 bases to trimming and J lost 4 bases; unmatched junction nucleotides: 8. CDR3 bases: TGTGCCAGCACTCAACAGGGGGGTGGCACTGAAGCTTTCTTT. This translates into CASTQQGGGTEAFF. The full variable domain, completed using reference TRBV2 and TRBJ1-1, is EPEVTQTPSHQVTQMGQEVILRCVPISNHLYFYWYRQILGQKVEFLVSFYNNEISEKSEIFDDQFSVERPDGSNFTLKIRSTKLEDSAMYFCASTQQGGGTEAFFGQGTRLTVV.

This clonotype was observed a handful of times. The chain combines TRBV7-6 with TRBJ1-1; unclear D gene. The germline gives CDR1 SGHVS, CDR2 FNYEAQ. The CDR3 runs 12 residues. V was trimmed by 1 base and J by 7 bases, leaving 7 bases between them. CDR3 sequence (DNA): TGTGCCAGCAGCTTAGAAGATGGTGAAGCTTTCTTT. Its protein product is CASSLEDGEAFF.

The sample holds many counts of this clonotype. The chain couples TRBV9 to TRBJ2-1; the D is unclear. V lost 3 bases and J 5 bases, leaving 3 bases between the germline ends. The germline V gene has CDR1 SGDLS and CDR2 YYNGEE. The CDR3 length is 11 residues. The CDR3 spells CASSAHNEQFF. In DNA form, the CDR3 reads TGTGCCAGCAGCGCACACAATGAGCAGTTCTTC.

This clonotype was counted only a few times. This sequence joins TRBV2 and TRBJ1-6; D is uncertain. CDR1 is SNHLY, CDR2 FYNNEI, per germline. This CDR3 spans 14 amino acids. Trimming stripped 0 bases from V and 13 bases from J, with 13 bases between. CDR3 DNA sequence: TGTGCCAGCAGTGAAGCGCTTCTTGCCGTGCCCCTCCACTTT. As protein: CASSEALLAVPLHF. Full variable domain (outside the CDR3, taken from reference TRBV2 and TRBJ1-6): EPEVTQTPSHQVTQMGQEVILRCVPISNHLYFYWYRQILGQKVEFLVSFYNNEISEKSEIFDDQFSVERPDGSNFTLKIRSTKLEDSAMYFCASSEALLAVPLHFGNGTRLTVT.

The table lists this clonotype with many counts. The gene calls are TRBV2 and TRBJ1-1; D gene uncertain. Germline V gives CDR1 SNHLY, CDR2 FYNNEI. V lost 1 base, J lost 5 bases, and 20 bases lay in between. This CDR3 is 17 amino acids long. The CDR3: CASSEGRSYGRPTEAFF. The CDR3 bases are TGTGCCAGCAGTGAAGGTCGATCGTATGGGCGTCCTACTGAAGCTTTCTTT.

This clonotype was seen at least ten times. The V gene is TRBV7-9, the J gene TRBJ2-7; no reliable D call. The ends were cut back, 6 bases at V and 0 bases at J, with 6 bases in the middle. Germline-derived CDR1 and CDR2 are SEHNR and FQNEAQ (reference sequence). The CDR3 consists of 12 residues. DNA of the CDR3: TGTGCCAGCAGTACTGTCTCCTACGAGCAGTACTTC. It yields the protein CASSTVSYEQYF.

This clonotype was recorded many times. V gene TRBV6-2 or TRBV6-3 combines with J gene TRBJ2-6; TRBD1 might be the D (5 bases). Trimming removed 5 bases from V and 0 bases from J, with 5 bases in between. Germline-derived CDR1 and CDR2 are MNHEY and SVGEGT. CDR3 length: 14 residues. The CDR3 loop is CASSRGSGANVLTF. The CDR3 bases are TGTGCCAGCAGTAGGGGCTCTGGGGCCAACGTCCTGACTTTC.

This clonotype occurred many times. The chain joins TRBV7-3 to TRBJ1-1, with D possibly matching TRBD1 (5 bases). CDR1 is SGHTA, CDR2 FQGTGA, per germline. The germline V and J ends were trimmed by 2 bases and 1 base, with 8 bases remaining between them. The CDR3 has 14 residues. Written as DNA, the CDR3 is TGTGCCAGCAGCTTACAGGGACGGAACACTGAAGCTTTCTTT. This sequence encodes CASSLQGRNTEAFF.

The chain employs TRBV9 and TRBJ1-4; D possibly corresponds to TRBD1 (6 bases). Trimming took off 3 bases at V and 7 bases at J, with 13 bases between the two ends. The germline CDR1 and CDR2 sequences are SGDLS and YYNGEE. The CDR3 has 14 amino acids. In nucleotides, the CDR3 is TGTGCCAGCAGCGAGGGGGGACTAGCTGAAAAACTGTTTTTT. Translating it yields CASSEGGLAEKLFF.

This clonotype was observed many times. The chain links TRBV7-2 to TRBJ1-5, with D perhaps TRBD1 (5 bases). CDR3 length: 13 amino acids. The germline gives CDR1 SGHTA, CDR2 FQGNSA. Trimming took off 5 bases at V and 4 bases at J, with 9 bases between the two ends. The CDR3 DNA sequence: TGTGCCAGCAGCAGGGACCATAATCAGCCCCAGCATTTT. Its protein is CASSRDHNQPQHF. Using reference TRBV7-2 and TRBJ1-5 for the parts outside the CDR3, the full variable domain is GAGVSQSPSNKVTEKGKDVELRCDPISGHTALYWYRQSLGQGLEFLIYFQGNSAPDKSGLPSDRFSAERTGGSVSTLTIQRTQQEDSAVYLCASSRDHNQPQHFGDGTRLSIL.

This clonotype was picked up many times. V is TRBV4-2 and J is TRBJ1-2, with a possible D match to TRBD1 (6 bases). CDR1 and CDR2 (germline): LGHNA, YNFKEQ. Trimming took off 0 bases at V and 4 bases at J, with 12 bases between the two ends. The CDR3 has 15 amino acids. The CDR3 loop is CASSQEGGGGYGYTF. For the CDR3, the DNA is TGTGCCAGCAGCCAAGAAGGCGGGGGCGGCTATGGCTACACCTTC.

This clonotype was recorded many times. CDR3 nucleotide sequence: TGCGCCAGCAGCCCACTAGTAGTCGTGGAGACCCAGTACTTC. Its protein product is CASSPLVVVETQYF. This chain uses TRBV4-1 with TRBJ2-5; possible D gene TRBD2, 5 bases. The germline CDR1 and CDR2 sequences are MGHRA and YSYEKL. With 4 bases removed from V and 5 bases from J, the gap between germline ends came to 14 bases. This CDR3 spans 14 amino acids.

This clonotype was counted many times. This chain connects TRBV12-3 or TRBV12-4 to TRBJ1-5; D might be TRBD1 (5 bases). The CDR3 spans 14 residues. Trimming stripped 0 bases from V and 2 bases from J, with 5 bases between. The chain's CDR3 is CASSLAGGNQPQHF. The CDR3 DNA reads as TGTGCCAGCAGTTTAGCGGGGGGCAATCAGCCCCAGCATTTT.

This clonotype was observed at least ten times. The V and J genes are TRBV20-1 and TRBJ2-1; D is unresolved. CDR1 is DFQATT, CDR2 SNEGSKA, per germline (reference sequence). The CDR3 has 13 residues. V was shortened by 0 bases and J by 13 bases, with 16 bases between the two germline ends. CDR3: CSARDAPAPPQFF. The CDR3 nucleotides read TGCAGTGCTAGAGATGCTCCGGCCCCCCCCCAGTTCTTC.

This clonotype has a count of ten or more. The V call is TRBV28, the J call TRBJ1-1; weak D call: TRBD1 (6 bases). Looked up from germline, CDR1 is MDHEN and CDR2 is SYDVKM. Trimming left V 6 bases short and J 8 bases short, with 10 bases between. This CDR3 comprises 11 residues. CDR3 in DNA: TGTGCCAGCAGCCTACAGGGAGAAGCTTTCTTT. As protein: CASSLQGEAFF.

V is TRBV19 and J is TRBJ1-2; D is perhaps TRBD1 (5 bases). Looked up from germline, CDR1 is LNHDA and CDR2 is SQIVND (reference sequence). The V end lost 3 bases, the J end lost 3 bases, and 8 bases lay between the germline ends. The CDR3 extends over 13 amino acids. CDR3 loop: CASSIGGYYGYTF. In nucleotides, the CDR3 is TGTGCCAGTAGTATTGGGGGTTACTATGGCTACACCTTC.

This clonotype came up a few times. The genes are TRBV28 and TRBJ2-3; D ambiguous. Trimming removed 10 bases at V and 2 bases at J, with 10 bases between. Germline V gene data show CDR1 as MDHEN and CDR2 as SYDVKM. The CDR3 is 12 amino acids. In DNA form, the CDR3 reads TGTGCCACCCAGGAGCCCACAGATACGCAGTATTTT. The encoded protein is CATQEPTDTQYF.

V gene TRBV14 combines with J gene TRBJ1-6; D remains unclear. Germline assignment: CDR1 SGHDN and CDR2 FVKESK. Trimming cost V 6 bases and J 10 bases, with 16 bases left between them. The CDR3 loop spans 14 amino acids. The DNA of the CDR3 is TGTGCCAGCAGAGTGGCGGGAATCGGGTCACCCCTCCACTTT. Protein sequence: CASRVAGIGSPLHF.

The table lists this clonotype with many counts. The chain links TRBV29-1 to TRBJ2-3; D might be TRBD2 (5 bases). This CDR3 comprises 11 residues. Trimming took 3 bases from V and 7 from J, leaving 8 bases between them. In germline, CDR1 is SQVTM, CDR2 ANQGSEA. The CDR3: CSVEEVYTQYF. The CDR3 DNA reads TGCAGCGTTGAGGAGGTTTATACGCAGTATTTT.

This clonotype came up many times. CDR3 region: CASRLTRGEQFF. In DNA, the CDR3 is TGTGCCAGCAGATTAACCCGGGGAGAGCAGTTCTTC. V and J are TRBV2 and TRBJ2-1, with a tentative D call TRBD2 (5 bases). The germline gives CDR1 SNHLY, CDR2 FYNNEI. The CDR3 is made up of 12 amino acids. The V and J ends lost 6 bases and 10 bases respectively, with 13 bases between them. Using reference TRBV2 and TRBJ2-1 for the parts outside the CDR3, the full variable domain is EPEVTQTPSHQVTQMGQEVILRCVPISNHLYFYWYRQILGQKVEFLVSFYNNEISEKSEIFDDQFSVERPDGSNFTLKIRSTKLEDSAMYFCASRLTRGEQFFGPGTRLTVL.

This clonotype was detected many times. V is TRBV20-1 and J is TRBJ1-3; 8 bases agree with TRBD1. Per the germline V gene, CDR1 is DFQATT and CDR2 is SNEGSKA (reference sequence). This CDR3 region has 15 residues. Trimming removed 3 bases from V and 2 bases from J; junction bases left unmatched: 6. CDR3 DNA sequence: TGCAGTGCTAGGGATAGGACAGGGACTGGAAACACCATATATTTT. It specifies CSARDRTGTGNTIYF.

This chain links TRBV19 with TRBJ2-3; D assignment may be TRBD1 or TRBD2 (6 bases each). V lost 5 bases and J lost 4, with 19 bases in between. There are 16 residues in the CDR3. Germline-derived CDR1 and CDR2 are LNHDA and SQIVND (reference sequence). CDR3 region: CASSPSWGAVADTQYF. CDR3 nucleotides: TGTGCCAGTAGTCCGTCATGGGGGGCGGTGGCAGATACGCAGTATTTT.

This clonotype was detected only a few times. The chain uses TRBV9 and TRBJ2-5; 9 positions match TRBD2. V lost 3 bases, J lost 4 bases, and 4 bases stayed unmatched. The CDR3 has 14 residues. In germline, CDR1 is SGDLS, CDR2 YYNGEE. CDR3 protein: CASSAGLAGETQYF. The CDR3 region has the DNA TGTGCCAGCAGCGCGGGACTAGCAGGAGAGACCCAGTACTTC.

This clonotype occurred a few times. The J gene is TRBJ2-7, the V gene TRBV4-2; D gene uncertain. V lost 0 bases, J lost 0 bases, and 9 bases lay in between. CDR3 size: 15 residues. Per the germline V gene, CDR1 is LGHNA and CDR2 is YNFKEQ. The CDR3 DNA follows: TGTGCCAGCAGCCAAGAAGTGGGCAGCTCCTACGAGCAGTACTTC. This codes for CASSQEVGSSYEQYF.

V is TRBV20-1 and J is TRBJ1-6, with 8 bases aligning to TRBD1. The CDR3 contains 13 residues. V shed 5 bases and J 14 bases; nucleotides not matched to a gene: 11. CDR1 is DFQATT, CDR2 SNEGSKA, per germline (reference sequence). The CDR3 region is CSALGQGKRALHF. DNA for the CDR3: TGCAGTGCTCTTGGACAGGGTAAAAGGGCCCTCCACTTT.

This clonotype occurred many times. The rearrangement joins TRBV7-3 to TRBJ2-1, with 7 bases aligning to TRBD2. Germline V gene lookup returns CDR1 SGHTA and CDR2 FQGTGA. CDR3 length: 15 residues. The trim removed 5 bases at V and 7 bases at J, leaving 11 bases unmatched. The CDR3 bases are TGTGCCAGCAGCATATCCGGGACTACGAGGAATGAGCAGTTCTTC. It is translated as CASSISGTTRNEQFF.

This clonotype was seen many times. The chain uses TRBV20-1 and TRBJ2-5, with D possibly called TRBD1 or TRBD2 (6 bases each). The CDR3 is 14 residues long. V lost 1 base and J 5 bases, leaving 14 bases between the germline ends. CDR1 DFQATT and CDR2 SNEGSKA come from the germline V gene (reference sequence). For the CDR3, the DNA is TGCAGTGCTAGAGTCGGGGGCTACCTGGAGACCCAGTACTTC. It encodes CSARVGGYLETQYF.

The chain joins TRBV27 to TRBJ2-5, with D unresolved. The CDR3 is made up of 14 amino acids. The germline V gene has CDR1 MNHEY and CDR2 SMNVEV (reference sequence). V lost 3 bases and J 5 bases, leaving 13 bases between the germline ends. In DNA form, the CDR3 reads TGTGCCAGCAGTTTCGGAGCGTCTGAGGAGACCCAGTACTTC. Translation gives CASSFGASEETQYF.

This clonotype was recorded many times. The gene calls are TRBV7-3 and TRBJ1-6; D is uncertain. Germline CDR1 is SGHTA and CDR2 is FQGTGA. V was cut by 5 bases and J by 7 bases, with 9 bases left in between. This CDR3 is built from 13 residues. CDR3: CASSHNRNSPLHF. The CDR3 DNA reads TGTGCCAGCAGCCATAACCGAAATTCACCCCTCCACTTT.

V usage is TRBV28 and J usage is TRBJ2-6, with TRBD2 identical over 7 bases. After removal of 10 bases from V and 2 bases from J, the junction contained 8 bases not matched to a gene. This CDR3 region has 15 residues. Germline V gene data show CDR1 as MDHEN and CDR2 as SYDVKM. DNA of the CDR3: TGTGCCACCAAAACGGGGGGAACTGGGGCCAACGTCCTGACTTTC. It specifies CATKTGGTGANVLTF.

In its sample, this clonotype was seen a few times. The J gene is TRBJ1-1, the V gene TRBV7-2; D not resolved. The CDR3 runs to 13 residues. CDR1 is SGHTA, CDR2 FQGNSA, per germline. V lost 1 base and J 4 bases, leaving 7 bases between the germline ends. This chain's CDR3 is CASSLGKSTEAFF. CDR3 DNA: TGTGCCAGCAGCTTAGGGAAAAGCACTGAAGCTTTCTTT.

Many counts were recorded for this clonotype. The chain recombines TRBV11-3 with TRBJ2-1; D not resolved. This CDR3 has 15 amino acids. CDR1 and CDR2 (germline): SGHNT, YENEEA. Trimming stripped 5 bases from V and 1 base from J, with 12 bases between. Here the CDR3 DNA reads TGTGCCAGCAGCCCACAGCCCCTTTCCTACAATGAGCAGTTCTTC. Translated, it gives CASSPQPLSYNEQFF.